This T cell receptor beta chain comes out of a study of T cells in Graves' hyperthyroidism and ophthalmopathy. Background on the study: Specimen type is peripheral blood, collected at initial diagnosis prior to any treatment.

CDR1 is MDHEN and CDR2 is SYDVKM in the germline V gene. V was shortened by 2 bases and J by 3 bases, with 14 bases between the two germline ends. This CDR3 has 16 residues. Study outcomes and limitations: Blood also contained most expanded thyroid clonotypes above 0.001.

RNA transcripts gave rise to amplified TCR beta CDR3 regions. A first-round RT-PCR of the TCR CDR3 used the HTBI primer set. TCRdb passed the multiplex PCR reads through MiXCR, listing each CDR3 protein once. The top ten hold 15% to 19% of the sample, which has 600,000 to 750,000 distinct CDR3 sequences, around a sixth seen once. This clonotype appeared many times. The antigen is unknown. The receptor's source is a man between 50 and 59 years old with Graves' hyperthyroidism. Specimen: blood. The gene calls are TRBV28 and TRBJ1-5; no definite D call. CDR3 region: CASSLISGSVNQPQHF. The CDR3 DNA is TGTGCCAGCAGTTTAATATCCGGGAGCGTCAATCAGCCCCAGCATTTT.